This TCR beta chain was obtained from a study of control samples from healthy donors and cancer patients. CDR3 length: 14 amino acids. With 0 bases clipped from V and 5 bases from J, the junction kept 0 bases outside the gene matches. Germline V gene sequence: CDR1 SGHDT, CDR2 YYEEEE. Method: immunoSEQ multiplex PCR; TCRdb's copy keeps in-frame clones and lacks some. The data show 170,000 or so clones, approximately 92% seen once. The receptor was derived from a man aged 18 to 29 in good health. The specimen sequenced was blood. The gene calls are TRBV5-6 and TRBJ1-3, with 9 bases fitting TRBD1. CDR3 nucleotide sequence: TGTGCCAGCAGCTTGGACAGGGGGCGAAACACCATATATTTT. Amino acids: CASSLDRGRNTIYF.